This TCR beta chain comes out of a study of cytomegalovirus exposure and HLA in healthy donors. Study findings and constraints: V- and J-gene trimming in TCR beta was tied to a missense DCLRE1C variant by an analysis performed later.

While unrecorded immune exposures were likely, the donors were nominally healthy when sampled. The CDR3 has 12 residues. Germline loops: CDR1 SQVTM, CDR2 ANQGSEA. V lost 6 bases to trimming and J lost 4 bases, with 12 bases between them. Primers for the PCR totalled 60 Vbeta and 13 Jbeta. Here immunoSEQ multiplex PCR was the method, and the copy in TCRdb shows in-frame clones only, minus some. The table has about 230,000 clones, 77% seen once; the top ten hold less than 3.5%. Remarks on this clone: Its target is unknown.

This TCR was sampled from a woman in her fifties or sixties in good health and CMV-seropositive. Sequencing input: PBMCs. The chain employs TRBV29-1 and TRBJ2-5; possibly TRBD2 for D (7 bases). The CDR3 coding sequence is TGCAGCGTCTGGGAGGGGGGAGAGACCCAGTACTTC. This sequence encodes CSVWEGGETQYF.